This T cell receptor (beta chain) is drawn from a study of T-cell reconstitution after alpha-beta-depleted transplantation in children. This clonotype was recorded many times. As yet, its antigen is unknown. Study results and limitations: From newly produced T cells came most of the T-cell counts and diversity one year after transplant. After transplant, high TCRbeta diversity at day 60 in some patients arose from surviving recipient T cells and thymic progenitors. Roughly two months post-transplant, alpha-beta T cells reportedly originated from several hundred graft clones that had expanded.

Unique molecular identifiers were incorporated when the TCRbeta library was constructed. Each CDR3 protein gets one entry after TCRdb re-called the PCR reads with MiXCR. The sample has about 980,000 distinct CDR3 sequences, around 30% seen once; the top ten hold roughly 30%. From germline, CDR1 is SGHRS and CDR2 YFSETQ. The germline V and J ends were trimmed by 4 bases and 2 bases, with 13 bases remaining between them. This CDR3 has 15 residues. The TCR comes from a boy less than two years old who had a stem cell transplant for SCID, so the T cells may come from the graft donor. Sample: PBMCs, mostly from graft donor cells, taken 360 days after TCRalphabeta/CD19-depleted stem cell transplant. The rearrangement links TRBV5-1 to TRBJ2-1; D is uncertain. The CDR3 protein is CASSPTAAAYNEQFF. CDR3 in DNA: TGCGCCAGCAGCCCCACCGCCGCTGCCTACAATGAGCAGTTCTTC.